Shown below are 2 T cell receptor beta chains from a single sample sequenced in a study of cytomegalovirus exposure and HLA in healthy donors. The primer mix had 60 Vbeta and 13 Jbeta primers. Generated by immunoSEQ multiplex PCR, the TCRdb table keeps only in-frame clones and is missing some. The data show fewer than 200,000 clones, approximately 71% seen once. Input material: PBMCs. Receptors were obtained from a girl aged 5-17 years in good health and CMV-seronegative.

Remarks on this clone: The germline gene is not matched at one end of the junction; a read error may be the cause. The chain couples TRBV5-1 to TRBJ2-5; D unresolved. The germline gives CDR1 SGHRS, CDR2 YFSETQ. CDR3 length equals 14 residues. The CDR3 sequence: CASSPGFGSETQYF. Written as DNA, the CDR3 is TGCGCCAGCAGCCCCGGCTTTGGGTCAGAGACTCAGTACTTC.

V is TRBV7-3 and J is TRBJ2-2, with 11 positions matching TRBD2. V lost 6 bases and J lost 0; bases outside the gene matches: 3. The CDR3 contains 16 residues. Per the germline V gene, CDR1 is SGHTA and CDR2 is FQGTGA. The CDR3: CASRKTSGANTGELFF. The CDR3 nucleotides are TGTGCCAGCAGGAAGACTAGCGGGGCGAACACCGGGGAGCTGTTTTTT.